This T cell receptor (beta chain) was found in a study of blood T cell repertoires in COVID-19 (dated by TCRdb to 2018 to 2020). With regard to the full study: Samples covering the acute and convalescent phases of COVID-19 were provided by collaborators in the United States, Italy and Spain. The prospective study material was composed of cDNA or gDNA derived from T cells, B-cell-depleted T cells, or PBMCs. Subjects who had been exposed to COVID-19, were actively infected with it, or had recovered from it provided the deeply sampled blood TCRbeta repertoires that made up the dataset. A freely available public database, intended as a resource for researchers studying the immune response to SARS-CoV-2, is where the repertoires were released. Samples came from the ongoing ImmuneRACE study (first 160 participants) plus 1,254 subjects from 6 global collaborators. The sample metadata nearly always contained a de-identified subject ID, COVID-19 status, age in years and sex. Where available, HLA class I and class II types were taken from metadata supplied by the sample provider and were not determined by assay-based typing.

Counted from cysteine to phenylalanine, this CDR3 has 14 amino acids. Just CDR3 DNA is preserved here, 42 bases in frame from base 1. V is clipped by 5 bases and J by 7 bases, and the sequence between their germline boundaries is 14 bases long. The germline V gene specifies SGHTA as CDR1 and FQGNSA as CDR2. Each collaborating institution followed its own protocols to collect whole blood in K2EDTA tubes. Collaborator samples were shipped for TCRbeta analysis as frozen whole blood, isolated PBMCs, or DNA extracted from either sample type. The investigation overall reported the following: The amount of clinical and demographic metadata varied by source and participant and was provided uncurated.

TCRbeta CDR3 regions were amplified from genomic DNA by means of the immunoSEQ Assay, a bias-controlled multiplex PCR. The original methods were these. Within the assay, amplification of reference gene primers was used to estimate how many nucleated cells each sample contained. Sequence reads were collapsed and filtered to measure the absolute abundance of every unique TCRbeta CDR3 rearrangement. For each sample, productive Simpson clonality was calculated as the square root of Simpson's diversity index over productive rearrangements. This immuneACCESS table, as held by TCRdb, lists in-frame sequences with V and J called but not all clones. Of the missing ones, under half trace to an unresolved V gene in checked studies; the others have no known cause. Clone size and V and J calls were adopted from that table, with D and trimming inferred from the DNA. Within this sample are around 260,000 clones, with roughly 90% of them counted one time only. In total, the top ten clones hold about 0.64% of the sample.

As to this clone: Its specific antigen is unknown. No per-base quality is available; no much larger clone lies one base away.

The sequence links TRBV7-2 to TRBJ1-4; the D gene is unclear. This receptor was identified in a human donor in a cohort sampled during active COVID-19. The sample taken for sequencing was peripheral blood. The DNA reads as follows: TGTGCCAGCAGCCCAACTCATCTCGGTGAAAAACTGTTTTTT. The resulting protein is CASSPTHLGEKLFF.